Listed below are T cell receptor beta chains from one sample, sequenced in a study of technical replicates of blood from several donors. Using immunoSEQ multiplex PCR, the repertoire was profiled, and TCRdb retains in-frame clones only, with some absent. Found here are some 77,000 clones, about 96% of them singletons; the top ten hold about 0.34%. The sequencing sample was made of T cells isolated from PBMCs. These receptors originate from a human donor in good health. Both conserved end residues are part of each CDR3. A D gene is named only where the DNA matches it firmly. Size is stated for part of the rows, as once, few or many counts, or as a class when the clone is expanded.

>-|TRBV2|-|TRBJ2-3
TGTGCCAGCAGTGACACCTACACAGATACGCAGTATTTT
CASSDTYTDTQYF
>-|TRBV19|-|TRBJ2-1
TGTGCCAGTAGTATCCGGAATGAGCAGTTCTTC
CASSIRNEQFF
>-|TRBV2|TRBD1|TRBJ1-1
TGTGCCAGCAGTGAACCCCGGACAGGGCAGGGAGACACTGAAGCTTTCTTT
CASSEPRTGQGDTEAFF
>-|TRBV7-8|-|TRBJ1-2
TGTGCCAGCAGCCCCCCGGCTACAGCCAACTATGGCTACACCTTC
CASSPPATANYGYTF
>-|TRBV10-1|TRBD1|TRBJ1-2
TGCGCCAGCAGTGAGGGACAGGGTTTTGGCTACACCTTC
CASSEGQGFGYTF
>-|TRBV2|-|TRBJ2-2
TGTGCCAGCAGTGAATTTAATGGGGCTTTTCTGGGCGGGGAGCTGTTTTTT
CASSEFNGAFLGGELFF
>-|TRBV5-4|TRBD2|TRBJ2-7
TGTGCCAGCAGCTCGGGACTAGCGGGAGTTTACGAGCAGTACTTC
CASSSGLAGVYEQYF
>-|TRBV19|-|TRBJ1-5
TGTGCCATCTCTCCTCAGTGGGGCGCCCAGCCCCAGCATTTT
CAISPQWGAQPQHF
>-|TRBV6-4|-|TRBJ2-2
TGTGCCAGCAGTGACTCGGGACTTACCGGGGAGCTGTTTTTT
CASSDSGLTGELFF
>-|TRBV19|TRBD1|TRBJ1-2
TGTGCCAGTAGTAAAGACGCTCGGGACAGCCTCTATGGCTACACCTTC
CASSKDARDSLYGYTF
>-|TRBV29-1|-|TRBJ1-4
TGCAGCGTTAAAAGCTCCCCCAATGAAAAACTGTTTTTT
CSVKSSPNEKLFF
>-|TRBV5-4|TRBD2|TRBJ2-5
TGTGCCAGCAGCTTGAGCGGGAGGGCCTCGTGGGAGACCCAGTACTTC
CASSLSGRASWETQYF
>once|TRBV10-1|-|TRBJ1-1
TGCGCCAGCAGTGCGCAGGGGACTGAAGCTTTCTTT
CASSAQGTEAFF
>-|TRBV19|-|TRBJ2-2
TGTGCCAGTAGTATGGAGCGGATTACCGGGGAGCTGTTTTTT
CASSMERITGELFF
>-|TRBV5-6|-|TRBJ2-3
TGTGCCAGCAGCTTGGGAAGCACCTCCACAGATACGCAGTATTTT
CASSLGSTSTDTQYF
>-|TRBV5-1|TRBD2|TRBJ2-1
TGCGCCAGCAGCTTGGCGGATAGCGGGAGGGGGAATGAGCAGTTCTTC
CASSLADSGRGNEQFF
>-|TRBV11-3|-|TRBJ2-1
TGTGCCAGCAGCCCAAGGGGTAGCGGCTATGAGCAGTTCTTC
CASSPRGSGYEQFF
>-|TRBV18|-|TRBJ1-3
TGTGCCAGTGCGGGGGACGTTAACTCTGGAAACACCATATATTTT
CASAGDVNSGNTIYF
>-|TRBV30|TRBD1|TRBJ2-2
TGTGCCGGGGACAGGGTGGTCACCGGGGAGCTGTTTTTT
CAGDRVVTGELFF
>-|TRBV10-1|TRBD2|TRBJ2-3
TGCGCCAGCGTGGGGGCAATAGCGGGACCAGATACGCAGTATTTT
CASVGAIAGPDTQYF
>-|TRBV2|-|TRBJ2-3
TGTGCCAGCGGAGCGCCACTCACAGATACGCAGTATTTT
CASGAPLTDTQYF
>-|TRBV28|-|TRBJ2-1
TGTGCCAGCAGATATAGCGGCCCGAGCTCCTACAATGAGCAGTTCTTC
CASRYSGPSSYNEQFF
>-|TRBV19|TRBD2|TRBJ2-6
TGTGCCAGTAGTATAGATGGACCGGGGGGGATTTCACCGGCTGGGGCCAACGTCCTGACTTTC
CASSIDGPGGISPAGANVLTF
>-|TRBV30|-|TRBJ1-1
TGTGCCTCTCAGGTGAACACTGAAGCTTTCTTT
CASQVNTEAFF
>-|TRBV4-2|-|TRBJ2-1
TGTGCCAGCAGCCAAGTTTCTATCTACAATGAGCAGTTCTTC
CASSQVSIYNEQFF
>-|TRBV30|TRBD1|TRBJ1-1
TGTGCCTGGGCCCTTGGACAGGGCGATGAAGCTTTCTTT
CAWALGQGDEAFF
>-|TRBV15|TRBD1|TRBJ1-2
TGTGCCACCGCTGGGACAGGGGGAGGCTACACCTTC
CATAGTGGGYTF
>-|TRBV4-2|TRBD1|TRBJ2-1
TGTGCCAGCACCCTAACAGGGGGCTCCTACAATGAGCAGTTCTTC
CASTLTGGSYNEQFF
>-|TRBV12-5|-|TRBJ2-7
TGTGCTAGTGGATGGGACATAAACTACGAGCAGTACTTC
CASGWDINYEQYF
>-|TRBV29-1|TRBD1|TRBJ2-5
TGCAGCGTTAACCTTCAGGGACAGGGGTTAGGAGAGACCCAGTACTTC
CSVNLQGQGLGETQYF
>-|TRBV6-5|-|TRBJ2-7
TGTGCCAGCAGTTTATCAGGGCTATCTTTGGAGCAGTACTTC
CASSLSGLSLEQYF
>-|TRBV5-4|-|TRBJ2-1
TGTGCCAGCAGCTTGGCGTTTGAGCAGTTCTTC
CASSLAFEQFF
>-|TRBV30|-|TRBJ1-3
TGTGCCTGGAGTGAAACAGGGTCTGGAAACACCATATATTTT
CAWSETGSGNTIYF
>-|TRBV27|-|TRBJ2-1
TGTGCCAGCAGTTTATCGGTAGGGGCAGTACAGAATGAGCAGTTCTTC
CASSLSVGAVQNEQFF
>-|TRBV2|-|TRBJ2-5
TGTGCCAGCAGTGGACAGCCAACCTCCCCGACCCAGTACTTC
CASSGQPTSPTQYF
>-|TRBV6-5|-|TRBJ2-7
TGTGCCAGCAGTTACACCGGGGAAGGGTACGAGCAGTACTTC
CASSYTGEGYEQYF
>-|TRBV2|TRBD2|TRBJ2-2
TGTGCCAGCAGCGGGGGCCGGCGGGGGGGCACCGGGGAGCTGTTTTTT
CASSGGRRGGTGELFF
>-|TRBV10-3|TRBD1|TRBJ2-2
TGTGCCGCATCCAAGGACAGGGATATCGGGGAGCTGTTTTTT
CAASKDRDIGELFF
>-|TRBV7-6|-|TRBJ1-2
TGTGCCAGCAGCTTGGGTGCGGCGAGGGGCTACACCTTC
CASSLGAARGYTF
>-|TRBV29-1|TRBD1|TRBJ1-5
TGCAGCGTTCTATTAGGGGGCGTGGGGAATCAGCCCCAGCATTTT
CSVLLGGVGNQPQHF
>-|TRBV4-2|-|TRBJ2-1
TGTGCCAGCAGCCAAGAAGGCGGAGGAGGGCATAATGAGCAGTTCTTC
CASSQEGGGGHNEQFF
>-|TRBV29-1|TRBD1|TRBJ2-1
TGCAGCGCCGGACAGGGGCCAACTAATGAGCAATTCTTC
CSAGQGPTNEQFF
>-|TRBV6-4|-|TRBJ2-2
TGTGCCAGCAGTGACTCTAGCGGAGTTAACACCGGGGAGCTGTTTTTT
CASSDSSGVNTGELFF
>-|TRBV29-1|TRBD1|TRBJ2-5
TGCAGCGTTGGAGGACAGGGAGAGACCCAGTACTTC
CSVGGQGETQYF